The source of this TCR beta chain is a study of shared clonotypes between healthy human individuals. Study-wide findings and caveats: Rarefaction showed that sequencing of sorted subsets was incomplete (despite large depth).

Investigators spread the genomic DNA of each subset evenly over several immunoSEQ plates. Sequencing used immunoSEQ multiplex PCR; TCRdb keeps in-frame clones, though not all of them. The table has about 690,000 clones, roughly 91% seen once. CD45RO+ cells went into CD8 memory alongside CCR7-negative CD45RA+ TemRA cells. V was trimmed by 4 bases and J by 3 bases, leaving 16 bases between them. Germline CDR1 SGHTA, CDR2 FQGTGA. This CDR3 has 15 residues. About this clone: Its target is unknown.

This rearrangement joins TRBV7-3 to TRBJ2-7; possible D gene TRBD1, 6 bases. The sample was memory CD8+ T cells from PBMCs. As to subset: CD45RO+ cells pooled with CCR7-negative TemRA cells. This receptor was identified in a man in his late teens or twenties in good health. Some clones in this sample may be carry-over from other donors' samples. CDR3 loop: CASSYGSGAFYEQYF. The CDR3 DNA reads TGTGCCAGCAGCTACGGGTCAGGGGCCTTCTACGAGCAGTACTTC. The whole variable domain, remainder taken from reference TRBV7-3 and TRBJ2-7, is GAGVSQTPSNKVTEKGKYVELRCDPISGHTALYWYRQSLGQGPEFLIYFQGTGAADDSGLPNDRFFAVRPEGSVSTLKIQRTERGDSAVYLCASSYGSGAFYEQYFGPGTRLTVT.